The table lists the clone carrying this TCR beta chain with many counts. Its target is not known. This CDR3 contains 11 residues. The germline V gene has CDR1 SNHLY and CDR2 FYNNEI. Trimming took 9 bases from V and 11 from J, leaving 17 bases between them. The source of the sample is a study of Graves' ophthalmopathy and Graves' hyperthyroidism. Overall study findings and caveats: In blood, most expanded thyroid clonotypes above 0.001 frequency were also detected.

Amplification of TCR beta CDR3 regions used RNA transcripts. After a first-round RT-PCR with HTBI primers, a second-round multiplex PCR was run. TCRdb reprocessed the multiplex PCR reads with MiXCR, giving one entry per CDR3 protein. The sample yields around 470,000 distinct CDR3 sequences, around an eighth seen once. All donors with ophthalmopathy were recorded as having moderate-to-severe activity, CAS ≥3, NOSPECS ≥4 and a duration under 3 months. Out of about 10 ml of fresh peripheral blood, PBMCs were obtained. The specimen sequenced was blood. The TCR was taken from a woman aged 25 to 39 with Graves' ophthalmopathy. This chain links TRBV2 with TRBJ2-7, with D perhaps matching TRBD2 (6 bases). In DNA, the CDR3 is TGTGCCAGTAACCTAGCGCCGGGGGAGTACTTC. As protein: CASNLAPGEYF.